This passage covers 25 T cell receptor beta chains from one sample sequenced in a study of shared clonotypes between healthy human individuals (dated by TCRdb to 2018 to 2021). Library method: the immunoSEQ multiplex PCR assay. The table comes from immuneACCESS by way of TCRdb, which keeps in-frame sequences with V and J called. Part of the clones is missing from these tables; in studies checked, under half for an unresolved V gene and the rest for unknown reasons. This sample lists about 1.1 million clones; around 77% were detected once. 0.85% to 1% of the sample comes from the top ten. The source material was memory CD4+ T cells from PBMCs. Explained via the paper, the cell subset or site label denotes: CD45RA-negative fraction. These receptors were collected from a man in his late teens or twenties in good health. Some clones in this sample may be carry-over from other donors' samples.

This clone was seen only a few times. Written as DNA, the CDR3 is TGTGCCAGCAGCTTAGGGGCTAGCGGGATCGAGCAGTTCTTC. Its protein product is CASSLGASGIEQFF. The V call is TRBV7-9, the J call TRBJ2-1; 9 nucleotides line up with TRBD2. Germline CDR1 reads SEHNR; CDR2 reads FQNEAQ (reference sequence). V gave up 1 base and J gave up 10 bases; unmatched junction bases: 5. This CDR3 is built from 14 residues.

As to this clone: Distinct nucleotide sequences in the sample also encode this CDR3. The V gene is TRBV5-6, the J gene TRBJ2-7; D remains ambiguous. V lost 4 bases and J lost 4, with 12 bases in between. CDR3 size: 13 residues. The germline gives CDR1 SGHDT, CDR2 YYEEEE. The CDR3 region has the DNA TGTGCCAGCAGCCCGGGCCGACCTTACGAGCAGTACTTC. Its translation is CASSPGRPYEQYF. The full variable domain, in which reference TRBV5-6 and TRBJ2-7 provide the parts outside the CDR3, is DAGVTQSPTHLIKTRGQQVTLRCSPKSGHDTVSWYQQALGQGPQFIFQYYEEEERQRGNFPDRFSGHQFPNYSSELNVNALLLGDSALYLCASSPGRPYEQYFGPGTRLTVT.

This chain joins TRBV5-4 and TRBJ1-1, with TRBD1 matching 9 bases. The trim removed 4 bases at V and 1 base at J, leaving 11 bases unmatched. The CDR3 totals 17 residues. Germline CDR1 is SGHNT and CDR2 is YYREEE (reference sequence). The CDR3 DNA reads as TGTGCCAGCAGCCCCGCCGGGACAGGGACCTGGAACACTGAAGCTTTCTTT. Amino acids: CASSPAGTGTWNTEAFF.

The V and J genes are TRBV7-2 and TRBJ2-2; D gene uncertain. V was clipped by 1 base and J by 3 bases, with 6 bases between them. The germline V gene encodes CDR1 SGHTA and CDR2 FQGNSA. The CDR3 extends over 14 amino acids. CDR3 protein: CASSLGRYTGELFF. The CDR3 nucleotides read TGTGCCAGCAGCTTAGGGCGGTACACCGGGGAGCTGTTTTTT.

This chain links TRBV15 with TRBJ2-5; D unresolved. Germline V gives CDR1 LNHNV, CDR2 YYDKDF (reference sequence). The CDR3 runs to 14 residues. The V and J ends lost 3 bases and 3 bases respectively, with 11 bases between them. CDR3 loop: CATSSRRSEETQYF. DNA for the CDR3: TGTGCCACCAGCAGTCGGCGGTCCGAAGAGACCCAGTACTTC.

The CDR3 DNA is TGTGCCAGCAGCCCCCGGACTAGTTTAAATGAGCAGTTCTTC. Amino acid sequence: CASSPRTSLNEQFF. The chain has TRBV9 and TRBJ2-1, with 7 bases that match TRBD2. CDR1 and CDR2 (germline): SGDLS, YYNGEE. The CDR3 has 14 amino acids. The V and J ends lost 4 bases and 7 bases, in that order; junction bases with no gene match: 8. Full variable domain (missing parts from reference TRBV9 and TRBJ2-1): DSGVTQTPKHLITATGQRVTLRCSPRSGDLSVYWYQQSLDQGLQFLIQYYNGEERAKGNILERFSAQQFPDLHSELNLSSLELGDSALYFCASSPRTSLNEQFFGPGTRLTVL.

The J gene is TRBJ1-2, the V gene TRBV28; D might be TRBD1 (6 bases). CDR3 length equals 17 residues. The V gene's germline CDR1 is MDHEN and CDR2 SYDVKM. V dropped 7 bases and J dropped 2 bases, with 23 bases sitting between them. In DNA form, the CDR3 reads TGTGCCAGCAATGTTGAGGGGGGCTTTGGCGCCAACTATGGCTACACCTTC. This codes for CASNVEGGFGANYGYTF.

The rearrangement joins TRBV18 to TRBJ2-5; 12 bases agree with TRBD2. This CDR3 region has 17 residues. Trimming cost V 3 bases and J 4 bases; bases outside gene matches: 9. CDR1 is KGHSH and CDR2 is LQKENI in the germline V gene. The CDR3 here is CASSPVTSGSFGETQYF. CDR3 nucleotides: TGTGCCAGCTCACCCGTGACTAGCGGGAGTTTTGGAGAGACCCAGTACTTC.

This chain links TRBV28 with TRBJ2-5; 10 nucleotides agree with TRBD2. Germline-derived CDR1 and CDR2 are MDHEN and SYDVKM. The junction had 2 bases not matched to a gene; V was cut back by 5 bases and J by 2 bases. The CDR3 covers 14 residues. Here the CDR3 DNA reads TGTGCCAGCAGTACGACTAGCGGGCAAGAGACCCAGTACTTC. It yields the protein CASSTTSGQETQYF. The entire variable domain, with the rest obtained from reference TRBV28 and TRBJ2-5, is as follows: DVKVTQSSRYLVKRTGEKVFLECVQDMDHENMFWYRQDPGLGLRLIYFSYDVKMKEKGDIPEGYSVSREKKERFSLILESASTNQTSMYLCASSTTSGQETQYFGPGTRLLVL.

The chain joins TRBV7-9 to TRBJ1-2; 8 nucleotides line up with TRBD1. Trimming cost V 8 bases and J 8 bases; bases outside gene matches: 13. Germline-derived CDR1 and CDR2 are SEHNR and FQNEAQ (reference sequence). CDR3 length equals 14 residues. The CDR3 region has the DNA TGTGCCAGCGGTCGGGAGGCAGGGGGCTTCGGCTACACCTTC. It translates to CASGREAGGFGYTF.

This clone was seen more than once but under ten times. It may be a read error: a sequence one base away is much more abundant. The identical CDR3 is also encoded by other nucleotide sequences in the sample. J is TRBJ2-5 and V is TRBV30; either TRBD1 or TRBD2 may supply D (5 bases each). V was cut by 2 bases and J by 5 bases, with 6 bases left in between. Germline V gene data show CDR1 as GTSNPN and CDR2 as SVGIG (reference sequence). There are 11 residues in the CDR3. Written as DNA, the CDR3 is TGTGCCTGGAGTTGGGGGGAGACCCAGTACTTC. Translation gives CAWSWGETQYF. Full variable domain (missing parts from reference TRBV30 and TRBJ2-5): SQTIHQWPATLVQPVGSPLSLECTVEGTSNPNLYWYRQAAGRGLQLLFYSVGIGQISSEVPQNLSASRPQDRQFILSSKKLLLSDSGFYLCAWSWGETQYFGPGTRLLVL.

J is TRBJ1-1 and V is TRBV5-5, with D perhaps matching TRBD1 (5 bases). The germline V gene encodes CDR1 SGHKS and CDR2 YYEKEE (reference sequence). Trimming left V 1 base short and J 5 bases short, with 15 bases between. The CDR3 has 15 amino acids. DNA for the CDR3: TGTGCCAGCAGCTTGCAGCCGGGACTGCGGACTGAAGCTTTCTTT. This encodes CASSLQPGLRTEAFF.

The chain recombines TRBV27 with TRBJ2-7, with 9 bases that match TRBD1. The CDR3 sequence is 14 residues long. V lost 8 bases, J lost 3 bases, and 8 bases stayed unmatched. The V gene's germline CDR1 is MNHEY and CDR2 SMNVEV (reference sequence). CDR3 sequence: CASGWTGALYEQYF. CDR3 coding DNA: TGTGCCAGCGGCTGGACAGGGGCCCTCTACGAGCAGTACTTC.

This clone appeared a few times. V and J are TRBV28 and TRBJ2-7; 11 bases are shared with TRBD2. The length of the CDR3 is 16 residues. Germline V CDR1 and CDR2: MDHEN, SYDVKM. The V segment lost 5 bases and the J segment 2 bases; nucleotides outside the gene matches: 8. The CDR3 nucleotides read TGTGCCAGCAGTACTAGCGGGAGATTCACCCCCTACGAGCAGTACTTC. Its translation is CASSTSGRFTPYEQYF.

This clone was recorded a few times. The rearrangement links TRBV5-5 to TRBJ1-1; D ambiguous. The germline gives CDR1 SGHKS, CDR2 YYEKEE (reference sequence). Trimming took off 2 bases at V and 3 bases at J, with 8 bases between the two ends. The CDR3 is 13 amino acids. DNA of the CDR3: TGTGCCAGCAGCTTAGTGAGCGACACTGAAGCTTTCTTT. Translation: CASSLVSDTEAFF.

The V call is TRBV29-1, the J call TRBJ2-1; D is perhaps TRBD2 (5 bases). V was pared by 4 bases and J by 1 base, with 8 bases between. The CDR3 runs to 13 residues. The germline V gene has CDR1 SQVTM and CDR2 ANQGSEA. CDR3: CSVGADSYNEQFF. The CDR3 nucleotides are TGCAGCGTTGGAGCGGATTCCTACAATGAGCAGTTCTTC.

The chain has TRBV5-1 and TRBJ2-5, with 9 bases aligning to TRBD1. The junction had 11 bases not matched to a gene; V was cut back by 4 bases and J by 13 bases. This CDR3 comprises 13 residues. Germline V lookup: CDR1 SGHRS, CDR2 YFSETQ. The CDR3 region has the DNA TGCGCCAGCAGCCAACCGGGGACAGGGCACCGGTACTTC. It translates to CASSQPGTGHRYF.

V usage is TRBV28 and J usage is TRBJ2-7; TRBD2 matches at 7 bases. This CDR3 spans 15 amino acids. The ends lost 10 bases at V and 0 bases at J; junction bases unmatched: 12. Germline V CDR1 and CDR2: MDHEN, SYDVKM. The CDR3 spells CATTQPAGVSYEQYF. The DNA for the CDR3 is TGTGCCACCACCCAGCCGGCGGGAGTCTCCTACGAGCAGTACTTC. Looking up the rest from reference TRBV28 and TRBJ2-7 gives the full variable domain: DVKVTQSSRYLVKRTGEKVFLECVQDMDHENMFWYRQDPGLGLRLIYFSYDVKMKEKGDIPEGYSVSREKKERFSLILESASTNQTSMYLCATTQPAGVSYEQYFGPGTRLTVT.

The chain employs TRBV11-3 and TRBJ2-2; 11 nucleotides align to TRBD2. The CDR3 spans 18 residues. J lost 7 bases, V lost 1 base, and 11 bases had no gene match. CDR1 is SGHNT, CDR2 YENEEA, per germline. The CDR3 DNA reads TGTGCCAGCAGCTTAGGGTTCGCTCTAGCGGGAGGAAGCGGGGAGCTGTTTTTT. It encodes CASSLGFALAGGSGELFF.

This chain links TRBV4-1 with TRBJ2-6; TRBD1 might be the D (6 bases). Trimming stripped 4 bases from V and 2 bases from J, with 18 bases between. This CDR3 is built from 18 residues. Per germline, CDR1 MGHRA and CDR2 YSYEKL. CDR3 bases: TGCGCCAGCAGCCGGGGGCGGCAAAGTCAACCTGGGGCCAACGTCCTGACTTTC. Encoded protein: CASSRGRQSQPGANVLTF.

J is TRBJ1-1 and V is TRBV7-2; the D gene is possibly TRBD1 (5 bases). Trimming cost V 6 bases and J 0 bases, with 23 bases left between them. The CDR3 sequence is 18 residues long. Germline V gives CDR1 SGHTA, CDR2 FQGNSA. The CDR3 DNA reads TGTGCCAGCAGTCAACGAACAGTCAGGGTCCCCATGAACACTGAAGCTTTCTTT. It yields the protein CASSQRTVRVPMNTEAFF.

The chain couples TRBV28 to TRBJ1-2; D is unclear. The CDR3 is 11 amino acids. Per germline, CDR1 MDHEN and CDR2 SYDVKM. The ends were cut back, 2 bases at V and 6 bases at J, with 4 bases in the middle. The CDR3 loop is CASSLMDGYTF. CDR3 in DNA: TGTGCCAGCAGTTTAATGGATGGCTACACCTTC.

The gene calls are TRBV6-1 and TRBJ1-2, with TRBD1 identical over 9 bases. The CDR3 is 14 residues long. Germline V gene lookup returns CDR1 MNHNS and CDR2 SASEGT. The trim removed 4 bases at V and 5 bases at J, leaving 5 bases unmatched. The CDR3 DNA sequence: TGTGCCAGCAGTGCCAGACAGGGGGGGTATGGCTACACCTTC. Protein: CASSARQGGYGYTF.

The rearrangement joins TRBV9 to TRBJ1-3; D gene unclear. This CDR3 spans 15 amino acids. V lost 3 bases, J lost 4 bases, and 14 bases lay in between. Germline V gene sequence: CDR1 SGDLS, CDR2 YYNGEE. In nucleotides, the CDR3 is TGTGCCAGCAGCGCAACCGGGATGCTCGGAAACACCATATATTTT. Amino acid sequence: CASSATGMLGNTIYF.

V is TRBV15 and J is TRBJ1-5; possible D gene TRBD1, 5 bases. This CDR3 spans 16 amino acids. Germline V gives CDR1 LNHNV, CDR2 YYDKDF (reference sequence). Trimming pared 0 bases from V and 3 bases from J, leaving 12 bases between. The CDR3 nucleotides read TGTGCCACCAGCAGAGATTACGACAGACCCAATCAGCCCCAGCATTTT. Translating gives CATSRDYDRPNQPQHF.